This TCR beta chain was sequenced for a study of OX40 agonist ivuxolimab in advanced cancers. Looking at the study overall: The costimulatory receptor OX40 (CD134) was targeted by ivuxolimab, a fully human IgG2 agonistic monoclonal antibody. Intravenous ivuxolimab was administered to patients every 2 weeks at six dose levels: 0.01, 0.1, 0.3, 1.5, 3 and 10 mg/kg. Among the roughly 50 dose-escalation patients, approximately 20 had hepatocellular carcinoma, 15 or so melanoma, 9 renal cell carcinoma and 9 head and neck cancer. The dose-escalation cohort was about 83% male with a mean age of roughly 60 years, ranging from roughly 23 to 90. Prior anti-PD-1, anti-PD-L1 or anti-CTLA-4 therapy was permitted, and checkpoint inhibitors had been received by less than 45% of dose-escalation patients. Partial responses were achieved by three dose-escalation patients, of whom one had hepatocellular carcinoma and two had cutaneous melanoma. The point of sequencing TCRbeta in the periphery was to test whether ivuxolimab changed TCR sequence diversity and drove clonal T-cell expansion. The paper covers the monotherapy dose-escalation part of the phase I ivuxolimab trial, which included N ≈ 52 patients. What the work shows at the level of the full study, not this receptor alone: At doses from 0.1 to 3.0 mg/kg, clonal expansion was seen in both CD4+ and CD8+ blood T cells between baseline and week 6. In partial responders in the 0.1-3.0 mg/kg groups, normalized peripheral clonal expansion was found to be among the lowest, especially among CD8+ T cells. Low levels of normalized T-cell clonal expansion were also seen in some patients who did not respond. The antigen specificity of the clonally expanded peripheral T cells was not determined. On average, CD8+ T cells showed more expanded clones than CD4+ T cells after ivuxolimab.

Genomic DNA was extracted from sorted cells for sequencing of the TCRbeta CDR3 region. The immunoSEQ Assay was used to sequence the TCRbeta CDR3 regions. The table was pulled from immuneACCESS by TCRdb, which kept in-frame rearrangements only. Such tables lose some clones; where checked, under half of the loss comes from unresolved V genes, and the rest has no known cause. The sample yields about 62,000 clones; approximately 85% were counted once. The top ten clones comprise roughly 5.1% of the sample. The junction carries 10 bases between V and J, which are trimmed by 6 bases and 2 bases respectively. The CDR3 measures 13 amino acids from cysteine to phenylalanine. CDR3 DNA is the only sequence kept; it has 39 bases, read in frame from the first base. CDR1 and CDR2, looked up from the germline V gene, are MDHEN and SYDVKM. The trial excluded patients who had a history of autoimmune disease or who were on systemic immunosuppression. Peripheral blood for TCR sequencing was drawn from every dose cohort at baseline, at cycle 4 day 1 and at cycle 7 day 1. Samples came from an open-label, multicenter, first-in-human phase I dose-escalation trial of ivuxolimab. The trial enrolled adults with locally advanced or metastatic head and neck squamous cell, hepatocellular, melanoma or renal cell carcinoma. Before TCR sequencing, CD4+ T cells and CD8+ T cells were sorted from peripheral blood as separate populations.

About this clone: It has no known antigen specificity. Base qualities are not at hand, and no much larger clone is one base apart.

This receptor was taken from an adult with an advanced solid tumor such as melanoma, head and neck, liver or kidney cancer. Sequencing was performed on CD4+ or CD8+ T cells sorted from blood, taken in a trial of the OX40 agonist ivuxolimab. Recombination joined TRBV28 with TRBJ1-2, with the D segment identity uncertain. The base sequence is TGTGCCAGCAGGGTCCTGGGCAACTATGGCTACACCTTC. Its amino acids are CASRVLGNYGYTF.